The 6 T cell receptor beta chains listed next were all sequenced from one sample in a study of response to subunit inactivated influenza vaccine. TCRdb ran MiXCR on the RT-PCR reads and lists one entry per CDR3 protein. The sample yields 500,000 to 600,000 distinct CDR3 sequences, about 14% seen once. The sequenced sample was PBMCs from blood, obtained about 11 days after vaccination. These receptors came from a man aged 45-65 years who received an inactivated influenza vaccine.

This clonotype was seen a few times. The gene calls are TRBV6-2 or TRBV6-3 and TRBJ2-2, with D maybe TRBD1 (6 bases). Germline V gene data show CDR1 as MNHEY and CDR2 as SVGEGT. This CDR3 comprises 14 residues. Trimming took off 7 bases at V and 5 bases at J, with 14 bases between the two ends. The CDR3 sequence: CASTVPGATGELFF. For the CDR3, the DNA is TGTGCCAGCACAGTACCAGGGGCGACCGGGGAGCTGTTTTTT.

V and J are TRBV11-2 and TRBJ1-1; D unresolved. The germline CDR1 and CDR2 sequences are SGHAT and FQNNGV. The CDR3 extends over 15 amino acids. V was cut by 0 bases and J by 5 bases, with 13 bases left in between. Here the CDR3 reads CASSLEDGVKTEAFF. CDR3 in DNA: TGTGCCAGCAGCTTAGAAGATGGGGTTAAGACTGAAGCTTTCTTT.

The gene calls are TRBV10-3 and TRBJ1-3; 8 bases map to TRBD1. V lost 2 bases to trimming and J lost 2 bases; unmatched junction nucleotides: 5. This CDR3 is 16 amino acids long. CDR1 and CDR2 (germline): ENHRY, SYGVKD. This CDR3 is CAISERQGAAGNTIYF. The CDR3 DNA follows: TGTGCCATCAGTGAGAGGCAGGGGGCCGCTGGAAACACCATATATTTT.

CDR3 in DNA: TGTGCCAGCAGATACATCGGACAGGGTTCTAGCTACAATGAGCAGTTCTTC. Translated, it gives CASRYIGQGSSYNEQFF. The rearrangement joins TRBV6-5 to TRBJ2-1, with 8 positions matching TRBD1. V shed 6 bases and J 3 bases; nucleotides not matched to a gene: 13. Germline V gives CDR1 MNHEY, CDR2 SVGAGI. The CDR3 has 17 residues.

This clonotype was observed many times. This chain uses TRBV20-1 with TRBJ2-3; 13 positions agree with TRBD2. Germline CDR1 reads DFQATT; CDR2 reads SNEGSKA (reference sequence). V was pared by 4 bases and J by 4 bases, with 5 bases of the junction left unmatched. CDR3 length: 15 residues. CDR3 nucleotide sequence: TGCAGTGCTATTTGGACTAGCGGGAGTGCAGATACGCAGTATTTT. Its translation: CSAIWTSGSADTQYF.

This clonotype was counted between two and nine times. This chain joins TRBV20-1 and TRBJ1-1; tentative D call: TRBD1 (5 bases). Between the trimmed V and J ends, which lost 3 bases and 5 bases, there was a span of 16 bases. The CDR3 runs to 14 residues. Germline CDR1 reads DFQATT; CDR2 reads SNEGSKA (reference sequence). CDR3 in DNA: TGCAGTGCTAGGACGGGGGGATGGAAAACTGAAGCTTTCTTT. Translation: CSARTGGWKTEAFF.